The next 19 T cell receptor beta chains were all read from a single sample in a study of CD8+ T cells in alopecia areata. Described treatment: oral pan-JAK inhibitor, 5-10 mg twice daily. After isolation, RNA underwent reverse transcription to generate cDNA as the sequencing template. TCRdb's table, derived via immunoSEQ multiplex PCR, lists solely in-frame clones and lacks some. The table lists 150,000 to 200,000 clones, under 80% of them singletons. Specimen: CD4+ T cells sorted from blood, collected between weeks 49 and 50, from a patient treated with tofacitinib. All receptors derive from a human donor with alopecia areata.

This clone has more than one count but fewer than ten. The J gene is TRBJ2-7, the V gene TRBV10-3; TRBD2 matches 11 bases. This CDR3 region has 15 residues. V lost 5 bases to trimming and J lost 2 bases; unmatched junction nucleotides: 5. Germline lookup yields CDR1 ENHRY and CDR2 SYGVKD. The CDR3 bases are TGTGCCATCAGTAAACTAGCGGGGGCCACCTACGAGCAGTACTTC. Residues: CAISKLAGATYEQYF.

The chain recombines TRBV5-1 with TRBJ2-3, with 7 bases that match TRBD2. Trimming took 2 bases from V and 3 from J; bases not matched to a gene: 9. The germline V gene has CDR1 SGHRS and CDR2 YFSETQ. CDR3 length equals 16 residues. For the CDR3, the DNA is TGCGCCAGCAGCTTCGCTAGCGCCGGGGGGACAGATACGCAGTATTTT. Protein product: CASSFASAGGTDTQYF.

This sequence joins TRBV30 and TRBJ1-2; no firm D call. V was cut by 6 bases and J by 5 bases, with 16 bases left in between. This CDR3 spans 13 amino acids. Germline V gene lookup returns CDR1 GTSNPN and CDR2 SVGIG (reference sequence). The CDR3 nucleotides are TGTGCCTGCCCTCGACGGTTTGGGTATGGCTACACCTTC. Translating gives CACPRRFGYGYTF.

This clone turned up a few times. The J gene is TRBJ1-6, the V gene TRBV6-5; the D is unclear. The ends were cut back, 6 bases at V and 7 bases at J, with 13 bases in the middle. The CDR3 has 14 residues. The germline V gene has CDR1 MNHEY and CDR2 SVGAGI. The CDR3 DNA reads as TGTGCCAGCAGGGACGGGGTGAGGAATTCACCCCTCCACTTT. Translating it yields CASRDGVRNSPLHF.

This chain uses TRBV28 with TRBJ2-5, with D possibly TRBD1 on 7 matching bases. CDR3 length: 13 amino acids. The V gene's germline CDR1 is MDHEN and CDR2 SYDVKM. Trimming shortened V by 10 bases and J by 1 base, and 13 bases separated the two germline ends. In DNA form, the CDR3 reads TGTGCCATCGGCGGGACAGCCCAAGAGACCCAGTACTTC. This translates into CAIGGTAQETQYF.

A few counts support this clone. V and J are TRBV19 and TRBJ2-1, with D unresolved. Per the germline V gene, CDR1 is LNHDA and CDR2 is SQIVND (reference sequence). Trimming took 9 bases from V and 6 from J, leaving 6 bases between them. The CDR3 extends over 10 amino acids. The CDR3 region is CASGSNEQFF. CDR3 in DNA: TGTGCCAGCGGAAGCAATGAGCAGTTCTTC.

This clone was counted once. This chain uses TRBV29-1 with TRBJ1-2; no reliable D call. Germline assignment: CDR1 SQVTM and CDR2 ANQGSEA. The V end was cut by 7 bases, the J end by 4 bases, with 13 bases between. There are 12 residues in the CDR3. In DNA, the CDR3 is TGCAGCGGGTTATCGGGAACCTATGGCTACACCTTC. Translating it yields CSGLSGTYGYTF.

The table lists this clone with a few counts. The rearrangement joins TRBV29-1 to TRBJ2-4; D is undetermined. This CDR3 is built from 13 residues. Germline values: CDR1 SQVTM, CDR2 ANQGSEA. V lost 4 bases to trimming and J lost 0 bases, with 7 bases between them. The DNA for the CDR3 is TGCAGCGTTGCCCCCTTAGCCAAAAACATTCAGTACTTC. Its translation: CSVAPLAKNIQYF.

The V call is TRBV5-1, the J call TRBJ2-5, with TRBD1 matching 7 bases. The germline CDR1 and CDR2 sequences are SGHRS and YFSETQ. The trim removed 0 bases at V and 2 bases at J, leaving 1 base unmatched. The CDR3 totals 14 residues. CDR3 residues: CASSLDRGQETQYF. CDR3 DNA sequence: TGCGCCAGCAGCTTGGACAGGGGACAAGAGACCCAGTACTTC.

Written as DNA, the CDR3 is TGTGCCAGCAGCGGAATAAGAGCTTTCTTT. Its translation is CASSGIRAFF. The chain employs TRBV5-6 and TRBJ1-1; D gene ambiguous. With 4 bases removed from V and 10 bases from J, the gap between germline ends came to 8 bases. Germline assignment: CDR1 SGHDT and CDR2 YYEEEE. CDR3 size: 10 residues.

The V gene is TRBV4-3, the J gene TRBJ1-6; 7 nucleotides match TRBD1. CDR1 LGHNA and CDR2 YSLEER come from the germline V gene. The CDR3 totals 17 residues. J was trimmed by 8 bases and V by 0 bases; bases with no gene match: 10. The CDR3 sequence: CASSQEWARDSYSPLHF. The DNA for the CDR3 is TGCGCCAGCAGCCAAGAGTGGGCCCGGGACAGTTATTCACCCCTCCACTTT.

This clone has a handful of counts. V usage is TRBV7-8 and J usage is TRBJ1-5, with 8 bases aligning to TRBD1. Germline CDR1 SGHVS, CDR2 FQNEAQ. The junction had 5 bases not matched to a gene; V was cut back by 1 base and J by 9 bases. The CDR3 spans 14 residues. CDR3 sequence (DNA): TGTGCCAGCAGCTTAGGACAGGGGCTTGGGCCCCAGCATTTT. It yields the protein CASSLGQGLGPQHF.

The CDR3 spells CSDNHKGYTF. The CDR3, as DNA: TGCAGCGACAACCACAAGGGCTACACCTTC. The chain combines TRBV29-1 with TRBJ1-2; D unclear. The V end lost 7 bases, the J end lost 8 bases, and 11 bases lay between the germline ends. Per germline, CDR1 SQVTM and CDR2 ANQGSEA. The CDR3 covers 10 residues.

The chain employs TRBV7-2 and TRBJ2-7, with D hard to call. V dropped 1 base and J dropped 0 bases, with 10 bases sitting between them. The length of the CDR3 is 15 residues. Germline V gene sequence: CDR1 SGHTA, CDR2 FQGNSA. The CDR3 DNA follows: TGTGCCAGCAGCTTAGACGAGGCCACCTCCTACGAGCAGTACTTC. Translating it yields CASSLDEATSYEQYF.

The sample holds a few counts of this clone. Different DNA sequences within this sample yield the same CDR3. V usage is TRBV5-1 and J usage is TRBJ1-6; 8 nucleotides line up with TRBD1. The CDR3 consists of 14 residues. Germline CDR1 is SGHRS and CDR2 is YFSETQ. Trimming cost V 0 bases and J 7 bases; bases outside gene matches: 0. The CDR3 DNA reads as TGCGCCAGCAGCTTGGGACAGGGGAATTCACCCCTCCACTTT. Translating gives CASSLGQGNSPLHF.

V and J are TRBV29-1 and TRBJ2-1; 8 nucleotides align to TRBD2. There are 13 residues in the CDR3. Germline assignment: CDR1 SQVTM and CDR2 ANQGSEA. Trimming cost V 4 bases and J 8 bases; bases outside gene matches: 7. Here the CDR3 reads CSVGGLARHEQFF. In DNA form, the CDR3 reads TGCAGCGTTGGAGGACTAGCTAGGCATGAGCAGTTCTTC.

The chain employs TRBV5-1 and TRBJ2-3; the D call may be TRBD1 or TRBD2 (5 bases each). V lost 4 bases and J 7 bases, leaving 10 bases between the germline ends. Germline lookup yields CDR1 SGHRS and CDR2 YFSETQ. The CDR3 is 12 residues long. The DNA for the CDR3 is TGCGCCAGCAGCCACGGGACGAATACGCAGTATTTT. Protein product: CASSHGTNTQYF.

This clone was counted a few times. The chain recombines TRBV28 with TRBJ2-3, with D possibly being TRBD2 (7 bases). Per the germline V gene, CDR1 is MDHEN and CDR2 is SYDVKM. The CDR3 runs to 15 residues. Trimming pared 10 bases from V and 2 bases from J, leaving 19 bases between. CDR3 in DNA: TGTGCCATCACCCAAGGGGGGGCTAACACAGATACGCAGTATTTT. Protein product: CAITQGGANTDTQYF.

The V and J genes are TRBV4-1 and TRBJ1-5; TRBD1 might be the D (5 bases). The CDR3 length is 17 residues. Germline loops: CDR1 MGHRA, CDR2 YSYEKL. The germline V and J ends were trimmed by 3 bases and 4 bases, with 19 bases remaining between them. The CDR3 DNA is TGCGCCAGCAGCCAGGCAGCGTCGACAGTAATAAATCAGCCCCAGCATTTT. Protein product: CASSQAASTVINQPQHF.